The 7 T cell receptor beta chains below all came from one sample that was sequenced in a study of beta chain features in type 1 diabetes. Every bit of the isolated RNA underwent reverse transcription, so sequencing read expressed TCRB transcripts. The repertoire was sequenced with immunoSEQ multiplex PCR; TCRdb's copy has only in-frame clones and lacks some. The sample lists 350,000 to 450,000 clones, roughly 13% occurring once. The sample comprised naive CD4+ T cells from blood. The receptors here all came from a young man in good health.

This clone has only a few counts. The chain uses TRBV9 and TRBJ1-6; weak D call: TRBD1 (5 bases). Germline V gene lookup returns CDR1 SGDLS and CDR2 YYNGEE. There are 13 residues in the CDR3. The V gene lost 4 bases and the J gene lost 10 bases, with 12 bases spanning the gap. As DNA, the CDR3 is TGTGCCAGCAGCCTCAGGGAGGGATCACCCCTCCACTTT. Translating it yields CASSLREGSPLHF.

This clone was counted between two and nine times. The V and J genes are TRBV25-1 and TRBJ2-7; D is unresolved. This CDR3 spans 13 amino acids. Deletions cut 1 base from V and 5 bases from J, with 9 bases between. Germline CDR1 is MGHDK and CDR2 is SYGVNS. CDR3 DNA: TGTGCCAGCAGTGAATCTCCGGTCGACGAGCAGTACTTC. Protein sequence: CASSESPVDEQYF.

This clone was counted between two and nine times. The V gene is TRBV7-2, the J gene TRBJ2-5; 11 nucleotides match TRBD2. Germline CDR1 is SGHTA and CDR2 is FQGNSA. V lost 5 bases and J lost 1; bases outside the gene matches: 6. This CDR3 is built from 16 residues. CDR3 amino acids: CASSLFGLAGQETQYF. CDR3 in DNA: TGTGCCAGCAGCCTGTTCGGACTAGCGGGCCAAGAGACCCAGTACTTC.

This clone was seen a few times. V gene TRBV12-5 combines with J gene TRBJ2-2; D unresolved. Trimming took 4 bases from V and 6 from J, leaving 12 bases between them. Germline assignment: CDR1 LGHNT and CDR2 FRNRAP. The CDR3 sequence is 14 residues long. DNA for the CDR3: TGTGCTAGTGGTTCCCTCTTTGGGGCCGGGGAGCTGTTTTTT. Translated: CASGSLFGAGELFF.

As for this clone: Other nucleotide sequences from this sample produce the same CDR3. The J gene is TRBJ2-5, the V gene TRBV9; 7 bases are a match to TRBD2. The CDR3 contains 14 residues. The germline V gene encodes CDR1 SGDLS and CDR2 YYNGEE. Germline trimming cut 2 bases from V and 5 bases from J; bases unmatched to any gene: 6. CDR3 protein: CASSVSGGRETQYF. The CDR3 region has the DNA TGTGCCAGCAGCGTCTCGGGGGGTAGGGAGACCCAGTACTTC.

The chain is built from TRBV9 and TRBJ2-3; TRBD1 or TRBD2 may be the D gene (6 bases each). The CDR3 consists of 15 residues. CDR1 and CDR2 (germline): SGDLS, YYNGEE. V dropped 0 bases and J dropped 4 bases, with 12 bases sitting between them. The CDR3, as DNA: TGTGCCAGCAGCGTAGTAGGGGGGTACCCAGATACGCAGTATTTT. It is translated as CASSVVGGYPDTQYF.

The sample holds a few counts of this clone. V gene TRBV30 combines with J gene TRBJ2-6; 7 bases match TRBD1. The CDR3 is 16 amino acids. With 2 bases clipped from V and 3 bases from J, the junction kept 7 bases outside the gene matches. Germline V lookup: CDR1 GTSNPN, CDR2 SVGIG (reference sequence). The CDR3 loop reads CAWSHRGLFGANVLTF. Here the CDR3 DNA reads TGTGCCTGGAGTCACAGGGGCCTCTTTGGGGCCAACGTCCTGACTTTC.